The clone carrying this T cell receptor beta chain has only one observation. Antigen: not known. This sample is part of a study of T cells in localized non-small cell lung cancer. Measured with immunoSEQ multiplex PCR; TCRdb has only the in-frame clones, and not every one. The top ten hold less than 3% of the sample, which has 35,000 to 40,000 clones, about 90% seen once. Study-wide results and limits: Adjacent uninvolved lung had the highest clonality, suggesting focused antigen responses.

The starting material was peripheral blood, obtained before any cancer treatment. This TCR was recovered from a woman aged 40 to 75 with stage I lung adenocarcinoma.

CDR3 nucleotide sequence: TGTGCCAGCAGCTCACAGGGATTGGGGGGTGGCTACACCTTC. It translates to CASSSQGLGGGYTF. This rearrangement joins TRBV5-6 to TRBJ1-2; maybe TRBD1 (6 bases). Germline assignment: CDR1 SGHDT and CDR2 YYEEEE. Trimming shortened V by 3 bases and J by 7 bases, and 16 bases separated the two germline ends. The CDR3 spans 14 residues.